These 25 T cell receptor beta chains were all obtained from the same sample, sequenced in a study of T cells after yellow fever vaccination. Each CDR3 protein is one row after TCRdb ran MiXCR on the 5' RACE reads. The repertoire holds approximately 350,000 distinct CDR3 sequences, approximately 10% seen once, with roughly 18% in the top ten. The starting material was PBMCs, obtained on the day of the first yellow fever vaccination. Receptor source: a man in his late teens or twenties who received the YFV17D yellow fever vaccine.

Only a few counts were recorded for this clonotype. The chain combines TRBV5-1 with TRBJ2-7, with 9 positions matching TRBD2. The CDR3 has 15 residues. The junction had 3 bases not matched to a gene; V was cut back by 0 bases and J by 2 bases. Germline V CDR1 and CDR2: SGHRS, YFSETQ. The CDR3 region is CASSLGSGGTYEQYV. Here the CDR3 DNA reads TGCGCCAGCAGCTTGGGTAGCGGGGGTACCTACGAGCAGTACGTC.

This clonotype came up a few times. The chain employs TRBV12-3 or TRBV12-4 and TRBJ2-7; TRBD1 matches at 8 bases. This CDR3 is built from 15 residues. The J segment lost 3 bases and the V segment lost 1 base, leaving 5 bases of the junction unmatched. CDR3 loop: CASSLGAGGYYEQYF. CDR3 nucleotide sequence: TGTGCCAGCAGTTTAGGAGCAGGGGGCTACTACGAGCAGTACTTC.

This clonotype was seen a handful of times. This chain uses TRBV11-2 with TRBJ2-1, with 7 bases lining up with TRBD2. There are 15 residues in the CDR3. CDR1 and CDR2 from the germline V gene are SGHAT and FQNNGV. With 5 bases clipped from V and 1 base from J, the junction kept 5 bases outside the gene matches. CDR3 sequence: CASSERGGSYNEQFF. The CDR3 DNA follows: TGTGCCAGCAGCGAGCGGGGTGGATCCTACAATGAGCAGTTCTTC.

The CDR3 protein is CASSLGAGFISGANVLTF. Written as DNA, the CDR3 is TGTGCCAGCAGCTTAGGAGCAGGATTTATCTCTGGGGCCAACGTCCTGACTTTC. The V and J genes are TRBV11-2 and TRBJ2-6; unclear D gene. Per the germline V gene, CDR1 is SGHAT and CDR2 is FQNNGV. The CDR3 loop spans 18 amino acids. V was trimmed by 1 base and J by 0 bases, leaving 13 bases between them.

For the CDR3, the DNA is TGTGCCAGCAGCTTTTCACAGGGGCCGGATGAAAAACTGTTTTTT. This encodes CASSFSQGPDEKLFF. This rearrangement joins TRBV7-9 to TRBJ1-4; 7 bases are shared with TRBD1. Germline CDR1 is SEHNR and CDR2 is FQNEAQ (reference sequence). The CDR3 has 15 residues. Germline trimming cut 3 bases from V and 6 bases from J; bases unmatched to any gene: 7.

The chain carries TRBV7-8 and TRBJ2-7; D is perhaps TRBD1 (6 bases). CDR3 length: 14 residues. Germline assignment: CDR1 SGHVS and CDR2 FQNEAQ. V was trimmed by 5 bases and J by 1 base, leaving 12 bases between them. The CDR3 DNA sequence: TGTGCCAGCAGCACACGGGACACTTCCTACGAGCAGTACGTC. The encoded protein is CASSTRDTSYEQYV.

The gene calls are TRBV11-2 and TRBJ2-5, with 11 bases fitting TRBD2. Germline-derived CDR1 and CDR2 are SGHAT and FQNNGV. The ends lost 1 base at V and 7 bases at J; junction bases unmatched: 14. The CDR3 is 18 amino acids. This CDR3 is CASSLVPSGGYVVVTQYF. CDR3 nucleotide sequence: TGTGCCAGCAGCTTAGTTCCTAGCGGGGGGTATGTGGTAGTGACCCAGTACTTC.

The gene calls are TRBV24-1 and TRBJ2-1; 10 bases line up with TRBD1. Germline V gives CDR1 KGHDR, CDR2 SFDVKD. J gave up 10 bases and V 9 bases, and 14 bases lay outside the gene matches. This CDR3 has 15 residues. In DNA, the CDR3 is TGTGCCACCGGAAAAGGGGGGACAGGGGCTCGGGAGCAGTTCTTC. Translating it yields CATGKGGTGAREQFF.

The rearrangement joins TRBV27 to TRBJ2-7; no reliable D call. Looked up from germline, CDR1 is MNHEY and CDR2 is SMNVEV (reference sequence). The CDR3 covers 14 residues. Trimming took 4 bases from V and 1 from J, leaving 11 bases between them. The chain's CDR3 is CASSSYRDSYEQYF. CDR3 nucleotides: TGTGCCAGCAGTTCGTACCGAGATTCCTACGAGCAGTACTTC.

This clonotype was seen more than once but under ten times. The gene calls are TRBV9 and TRBJ2-2; D perhaps matches TRBD2 (6 bases). The CDR3 sequence is 16 residues long. CDR1 is SGDLS and CDR2 is YYNGEE in the germline V gene. Deletions cut 0 bases from V and 4 bases from J, with 13 bases between. DNA of the CDR3: TGTGCCAGCAGCGTAGACGCGGGGATAGTCACCGGGGAGCTGTTTTTT. This gives the protein CASSVDAGIVTGELFF.

This clonotype has more than one count but fewer than ten. The rearrangement uses TRBV24-1 and TRBJ2-3, with 12 nucleotides matching TRBD2. CDR3 size: 15 residues. Germline lookup yields CDR1 KGHDR and CDR2 SFDVKD. J gave up 5 bases and V 4 bases, and 3 bases lay outside the gene matches. The CDR3 DNA reads as TGTGCCACCAGTGACCAGACTAGCGGGGGAGATACGCAGTATTTT. Its translation is CATSDQTSGGDTQYF.

CDR3 region: CSAPMGGATDTQYF. The DNA of the CDR3 is TGCAGTGCTCCCATGGGGGGGGCAACAGATACGCAGTATTTT. The V call is TRBV20-1, the J call TRBJ2-3, with TRBD2 as a possible D gene (7 bases). Per the germline V gene, CDR1 is DFQATT and CDR2 is SNEGSKA (reference sequence). The CDR3 contains 14 residues. V gave up 5 bases and J gave up 3 bases, with 15 bases separating them.

A remark on this clonotype: Being one base from a much bigger clone, this may be a read error. The chain couples TRBV29-1 to TRBJ1-2; D is unclear. The CDR3 is 11 residues long. CDR1 and CDR2 (germline): SQVTM, ANQGSEA. CDR3 protein: CSVTDNYGYIF. The CDR3 DNA follows: TGCAGCGTAACAGATAACTATGGCTACATCTTC.

This chain joins TRBV25-1 and TRBJ2-5, with a possible D match to TRBD1 (6 bases). V was pared by 4 bases and J by 5 bases, with 8 bases between. The CDR3 loop spans 12 amino acids. The germline CDR1 and CDR2 sequences are MGHDK and SYGVNS. CDR3 nucleotide sequence: TGTGCCAGCAGTGGGGGGCATGAGACCCAGTACTTC. It yields the protein CASSGGHETQYF. The whole variable domain, remainder taken from reference TRBV25-1 and TRBJ2-5, is EADIYQTPRYLVIGTGKKITLECSQTMGHDKMYWYQQDPGMELHLIHYSYGVNSTEKGDLSSESTVSRIRTEHFPLTLESARPSHTSQYLCASSGGHETQYFGPGTRLLVL.

The rearrangement joins TRBV5-6 to TRBJ1-1, with 8 positions matching TRBD1. The CDR3 contains 17 residues. V lost 5 bases, J lost 2 bases, and 14 bases stayed unmatched. Per germline, CDR1 SGHDT and CDR2 YYEEEE. CDR3 nucleotide sequence: TGTGCCAGCAGGAGGGTATCGGACAGGGAGGTTAACACTGAAGCTTTCTTT. Translation gives CASRRVSDREVNTEAFF.

This chain links TRBV3-1 with TRBJ2-3; either TRBD1 or TRBD2 may fit D (5 bases each). The CDR3 runs to 15 residues. Trimming left V 4 bases short and J 6 bases short, with 17 bases between. Germline CDR1 LGHDT, CDR2 YNNKEL (reference sequence). The CDR3 nucleotides are TGTGCCAGCAGCCTACTCTCGACGGGACGGGATACGCAGTATTTT. Residues: CASSLLSTGRDTQYF.

There are many counts of this clonotype. J is TRBJ2-5 and V is TRBV5-1; possibly TRBD1 for D (6 bases). This CDR3 is 15 amino acids long. Germline V gives CDR1 SGHRS, CDR2 YFSETQ. Trimming cost V 8 bases and J 1 base, with 18 bases left between them. The CDR3 sequence is CASLSFQGSQETQYF. The CDR3 coding sequence is TGCGCCAGTTTATCCTTCCAGGGGTCCCAAGAGACCCAGTACTTC.

This clonotype was seen only a few times. The chain recombines TRBV11-2 with TRBJ2-1; D is undetermined. The CDR3 extends over 14 amino acids. Germline V gives CDR1 SGHAT, CDR2 FQNNGV. Trimming removed 2 bases from V and 6 bases from J, with 11 bases in between. CDR3 DNA sequence: TGTGCCAGCAGCTTACTGAGACACCTCAATGAGCAGTTCTTC. It encodes CASSLLRHLNEQFF.

The chain carries TRBV10-2 and TRBJ2-7; 8 bases map to TRBD1. Germline loops: CDR1 WSHSY, CDR2 SAAADI. V was clipped by 8 bases and J by 5 bases; unmatched bases: 8. The CDR3 sequence is 13 residues long. Here the CDR3 DNA reads TGCGCCAGCGGATGGACAGGGTTGAACGAGCAGTACTTC. Translation gives CASGWTGLNEQYF.

This clonotype has more than one count but fewer than ten. CDR3 sequence: CASSLTGAIQYF. CDR3 sequence (DNA): TGCGCCAGCAGCTTGACAGGTGCCATTCAGTACTTC. The V gene is TRBV5-1, the J gene TRBJ2-4; possible D gene TRBD1, 5 bases. V lost 1 base, J lost 9 bases, and 8 bases lay in between. The CDR3 loop spans 12 amino acids. In germline, CDR1 is SGHRS, CDR2 YFSETQ.

This clonotype showed up just a few times. This chain connects TRBV7-9 to TRBJ2-7; D remains unclear. Germline V gene data show CDR1 as SEHNR and CDR2 as FQNEAQ (reference sequence). This CDR3 spans 9 amino acids. V gave up 7 bases and J gave up 3 bases, with 1 base separating them. CDR3 DNA: TGTGCCAGCAACTACGAGCAGTACGTC. Its translation: CASNYEQYV.

This clonotype occurred a few times. J is TRBJ2-1 and V is TRBV7-9; D is tentatively TRBD1 or TRBD2 (5 bases each). CDR1 and CDR2 (germline): SEHNR, FQNEAQ (reference sequence). With 3 bases removed from V and 8 bases from J, the gap between germline ends came to 11 bases. CDR3 length: 13 residues. Here the CDR3 DNA reads TGTGCCAGCAGCTTCGCAGGGAGAGATGAGCAGTTCTTC. Its protein is CASSFAGRDEQFF.

This chain connects TRBV7-2 to TRBJ2-7; TRBD2 matches at 9 bases. Germline V lookup: CDR1 SGHTA, CDR2 FQGNSA. This CDR3 comprises 16 residues. The junction had 7 bases not matched to a gene; V was cut back by 1 base and J by 3 bases. CDR3 in DNA: TGTGCCAGCAGCTTAGGGTCTAGCGGGGCCTTCTACGAGCAGTACTTC. Encoded protein: CASSLGSSGAFYEQYF.

Only a few counts were recorded for this clonotype. V is TRBV7-9 and J is TRBJ1-1; no clear D gene. The V gene's germline CDR1 is SEHNR and CDR2 FQNEAQ (reference sequence). V was pared by 3 bases and J by 2 bases, with 10 bases between. The CDR3 sequence is 14 residues long. The DNA for the CDR3 is TGTGCCAGCAGCTTGACCTTTTACAACACTGAAGCTTTCTTT. As protein: CASSLTFYNTEAFF.

The chain joins TRBV6-5 to TRBJ1-6; no clear D. The CDR3 is 15 residues long. CDR1 and CDR2 (germline): MNHEY, SVGAGI. V lost 0 bases to trimming and J lost 7 bases, with 10 bases between them. The DNA for the CDR3 is TGTGCCAGCAGTTACTCGATCGGGGTAAATTCACCCCTCCACTTT. Translating gives CASSYSIGVNSPLHF.